This TCR beta chain was observed in a study of blood T cell repertoires in COVID-19. CDR3 length: 14 residues. Germline CDR1 LNHNV, CDR2 YYDKDF (reference sequence). The V end lost 0 bases, the J end lost 15 bases, and 18 bases lay between the germline ends. The repertoire was sequenced with immunoSEQ multiplex PCR; TCRdb's copy has only in-frame clones and lacks some. The sample lists about 76,000 clones; over 75% were seen once. This receptor was obtained from a man in his forties or fifties with COVID-19, enrolled during active disease. The V gene is TRBV15, the J gene TRBJ1-5, with no clear D. Sequencing input: peripheral blood. The CDR3 DNA reads as TGTGCCACCAGCAGAGATTCTACGGGATCTACCCCGCATTTT. It translates to CATSRDSTGSTPHF.